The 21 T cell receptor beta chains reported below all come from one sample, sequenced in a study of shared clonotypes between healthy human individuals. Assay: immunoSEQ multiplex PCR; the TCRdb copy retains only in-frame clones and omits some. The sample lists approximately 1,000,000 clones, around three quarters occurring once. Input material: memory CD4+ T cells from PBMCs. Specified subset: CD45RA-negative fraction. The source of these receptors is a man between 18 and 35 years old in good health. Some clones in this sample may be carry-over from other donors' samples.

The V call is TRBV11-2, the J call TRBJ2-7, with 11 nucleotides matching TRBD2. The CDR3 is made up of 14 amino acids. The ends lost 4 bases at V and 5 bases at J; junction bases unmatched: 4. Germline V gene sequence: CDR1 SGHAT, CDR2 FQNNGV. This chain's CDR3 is CASSSTTSGNEQYF. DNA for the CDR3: TGTGCCAGCAGCTCAACGACTAGCGGGAACGAGCAGTACTTC.

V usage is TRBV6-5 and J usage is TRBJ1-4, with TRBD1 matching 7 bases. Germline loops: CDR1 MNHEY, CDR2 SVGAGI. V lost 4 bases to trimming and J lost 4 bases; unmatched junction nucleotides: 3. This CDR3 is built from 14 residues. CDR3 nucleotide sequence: TGTGCCAGCAGTTTGGCAGGGGGTAATGAAAAACTGTTTTTT. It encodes CASSLAGGNEKLFF.

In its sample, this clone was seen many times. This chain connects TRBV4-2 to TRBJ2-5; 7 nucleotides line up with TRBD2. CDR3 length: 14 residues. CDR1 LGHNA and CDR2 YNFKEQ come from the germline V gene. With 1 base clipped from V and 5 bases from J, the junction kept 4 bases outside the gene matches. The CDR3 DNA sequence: TGTGCCAGCAGCCAAGGGGGAGGGGCGGAGACCCAGTACTTC. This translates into CASSQGGGAETQYF.

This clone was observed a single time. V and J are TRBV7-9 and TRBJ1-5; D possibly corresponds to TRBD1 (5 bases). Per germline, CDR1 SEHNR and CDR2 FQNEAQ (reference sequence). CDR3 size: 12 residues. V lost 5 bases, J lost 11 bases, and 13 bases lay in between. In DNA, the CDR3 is TGTGCCAGCAGCCAAGGGGTTGGGGCCCAGCATTTT. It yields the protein CASSQGVGAQHF.

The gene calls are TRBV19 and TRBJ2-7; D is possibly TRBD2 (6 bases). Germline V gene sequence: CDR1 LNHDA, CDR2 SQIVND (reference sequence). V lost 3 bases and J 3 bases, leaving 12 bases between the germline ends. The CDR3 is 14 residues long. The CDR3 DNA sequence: TGTGCCAGTAGTATCCAACTAGCCGACTACGAGCAGTACTTC. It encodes CASSIQLADYEQYF.

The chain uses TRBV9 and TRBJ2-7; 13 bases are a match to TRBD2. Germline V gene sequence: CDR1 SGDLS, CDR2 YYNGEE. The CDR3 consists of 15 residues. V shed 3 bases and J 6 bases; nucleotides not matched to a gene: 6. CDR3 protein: CASSAPGTSGTEQYF. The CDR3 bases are TGTGCCAGCAGCGCCCCCGGGACTAGCGGGACCGAGCAGTACTTC.

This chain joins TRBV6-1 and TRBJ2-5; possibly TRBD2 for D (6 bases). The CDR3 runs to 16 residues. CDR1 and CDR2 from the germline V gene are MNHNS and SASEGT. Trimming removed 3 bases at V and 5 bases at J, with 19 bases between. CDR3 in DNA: TGTGCCAGCAGTGACGCAGCGGGCGCTACCGGTGAGACCCAGTACTTC. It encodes CASSDAAGATGETQYF.

The CDR3 coding sequence is TGTGCCTGGACTCCAGGGTACAGTTCACCCCTCCACTTT. It codes for CAWTPGYSSPLHF. The chain couples TRBV30 to TRBJ1-6, with D perhaps matching TRBD1 (5 bases). This CDR3 has 13 residues. Trimming shortened V by 4 bases and J by 9 bases, and 13 bases separated the two germline ends. The germline V gene has CDR1 GTSNPN and CDR2 SVGIG (reference sequence).

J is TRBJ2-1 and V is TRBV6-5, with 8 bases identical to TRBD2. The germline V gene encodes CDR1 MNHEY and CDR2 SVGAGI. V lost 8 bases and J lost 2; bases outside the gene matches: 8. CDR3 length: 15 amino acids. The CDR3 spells CASGGERETYNEQFF. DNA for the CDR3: TGTGCCAGCGGGGGGGAGCGGGAGACCTACAATGAGCAGTTCTTC.

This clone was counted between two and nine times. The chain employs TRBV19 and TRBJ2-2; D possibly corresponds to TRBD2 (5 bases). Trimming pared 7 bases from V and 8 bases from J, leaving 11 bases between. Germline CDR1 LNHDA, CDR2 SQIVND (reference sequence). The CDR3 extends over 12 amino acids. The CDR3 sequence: CASTRDRGELFF. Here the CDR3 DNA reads TGTGCCAGTACCCGGGATCGTGGGGAGCTGTTTTTT.

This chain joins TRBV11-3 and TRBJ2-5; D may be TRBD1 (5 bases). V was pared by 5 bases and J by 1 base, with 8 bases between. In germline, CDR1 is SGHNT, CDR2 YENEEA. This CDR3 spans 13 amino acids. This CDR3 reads CASSGATQETQYF. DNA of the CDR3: TGTGCCAGCAGCGGGGCTACCCAAGAGACCCAGTACTTC. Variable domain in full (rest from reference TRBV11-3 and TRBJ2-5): EAGVVQSPRYKIIEKKQPVAFWCNPISGHNTLYWYLQNLGQGPELLIRYENEEAVDDSQLPKDRFSAERLKGVDSTLKIQPAELGDSAVYLCASSGATQETQYFGPGTRLLVL.

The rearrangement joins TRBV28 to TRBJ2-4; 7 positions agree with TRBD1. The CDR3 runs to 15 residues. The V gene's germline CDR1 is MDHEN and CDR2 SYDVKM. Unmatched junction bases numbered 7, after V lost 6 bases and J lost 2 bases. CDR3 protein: CASRSPTGTKNIQYF. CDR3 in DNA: TGTGCCAGCAGGTCCCCGACAGGGACCAAAAACATTCAGTACTTC.

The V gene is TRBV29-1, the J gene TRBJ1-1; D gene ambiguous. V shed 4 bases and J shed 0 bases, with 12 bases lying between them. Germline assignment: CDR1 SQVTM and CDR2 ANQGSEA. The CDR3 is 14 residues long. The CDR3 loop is CSVVAQTMNTEAFF. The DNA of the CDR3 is TGCAGCGTTGTTGCGCAGACTATGAACACTGAAGCTTTCTTT. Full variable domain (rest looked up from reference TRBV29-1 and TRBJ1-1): SAVISQKPSRDICQRGTSLTIQCQVDSQVTMMFWYRQQPGQSLTLIATANQGSEATYESGFVIDKFPISRPNLTFSTLTVSNMSPEDSSIYLCSVVAQTMNTEAFFGQGTRLTVV.

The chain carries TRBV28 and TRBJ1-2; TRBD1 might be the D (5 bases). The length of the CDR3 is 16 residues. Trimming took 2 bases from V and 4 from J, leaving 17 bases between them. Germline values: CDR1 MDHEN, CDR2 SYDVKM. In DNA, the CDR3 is TGTGCCAGCAGTTTACGTGGGGCCAAGATGACCTATGGCTACACCTTC. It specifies CASSLRGAKMTYGYTF.

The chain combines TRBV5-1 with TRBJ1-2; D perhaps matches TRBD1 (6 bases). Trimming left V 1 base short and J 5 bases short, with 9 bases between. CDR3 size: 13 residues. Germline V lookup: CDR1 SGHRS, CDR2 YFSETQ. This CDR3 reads CASSLSQGYGYTF. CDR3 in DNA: TGCGCCAGCAGCTTGAGCCAGGGGTATGGCTACACCTTC.

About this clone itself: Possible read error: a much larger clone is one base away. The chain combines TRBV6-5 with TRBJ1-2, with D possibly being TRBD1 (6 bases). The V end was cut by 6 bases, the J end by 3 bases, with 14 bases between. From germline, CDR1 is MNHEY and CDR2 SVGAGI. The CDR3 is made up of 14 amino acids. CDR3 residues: CASREVEGDYGYTF. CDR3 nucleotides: TGTGCCAGCAGGGAGGTAGAGGGGGACTATGGCTACACCTTC.

CDR3: CATSRDVAGEQYF. CDR3 DNA: TGTGCCACCAGCAGGGACGTGGCAGGCGAGCAGTACTTC. This sequence joins TRBV15 and TRBJ2-7; D remains ambiguous. V was cut by 3 bases and J by 6 bases, with 12 bases left in between. The CDR3 has 13 residues. The V gene's germline CDR1 is LNHNV and CDR2 YYDKDF (reference sequence).

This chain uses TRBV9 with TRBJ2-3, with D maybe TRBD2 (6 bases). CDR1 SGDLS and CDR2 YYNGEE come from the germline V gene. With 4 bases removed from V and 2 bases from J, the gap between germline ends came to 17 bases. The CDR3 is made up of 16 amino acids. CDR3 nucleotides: TGTGCCAGCAGCCCCAGGGTAGCGGACTACACAGATACGCAGTATTTT. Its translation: CASSPRVADYTDTQYF.

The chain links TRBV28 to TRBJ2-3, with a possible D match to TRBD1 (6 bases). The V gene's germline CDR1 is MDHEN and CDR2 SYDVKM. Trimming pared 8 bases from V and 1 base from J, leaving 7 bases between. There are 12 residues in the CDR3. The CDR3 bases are TGTGCCAGCGCAGGGGGCACAGATACGCAGTATTTT. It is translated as CASAGGTDTQYF.

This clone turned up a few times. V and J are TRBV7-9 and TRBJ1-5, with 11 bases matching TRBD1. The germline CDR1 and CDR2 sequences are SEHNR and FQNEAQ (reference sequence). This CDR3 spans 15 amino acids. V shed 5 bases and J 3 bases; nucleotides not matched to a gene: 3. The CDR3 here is CASSPGQGVNQPQHF. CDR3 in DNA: TGTGCCAGCAGCCCGGGACAGGGGGTCAATCAGCCCCAGCATTTT.

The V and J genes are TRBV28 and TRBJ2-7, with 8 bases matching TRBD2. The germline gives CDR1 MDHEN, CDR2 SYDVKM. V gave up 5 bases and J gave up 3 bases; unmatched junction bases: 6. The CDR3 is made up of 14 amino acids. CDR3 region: CASSPPTSVYEQYF. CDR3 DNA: TGTGCCAGCAGTCCGCCGACTAGCGTCTACGAGCAGTACTTC.